The sequence of this T cell receptor beta chain was determined in a study of graft-versus-host responses after intestinal transplantation. Across the study: Transplant recipients had multivisceral, liver-intestinal, or isolated intestinal grafts. Each patient got anti-thymocyte globulin induction, then tacrolimus and steroids for two to four years. Study-level findings and limits: Recipient marrow showed GvH clones, some seen first in ileum or blood.

The CDR3 loop spans 14 amino acids. In germline, CDR1 is SNHLY, CDR2 FYNNEI. Trimming removed 4 bases from V and 0 bases from J, with 8 bases in between. The assay was immunoSEQ multiplex PCR, and TCRdb's table has in-frame clones only and misses some. Counted here are around 77,000 clones, approximately 94% occurring once; the ten biggest clones make up over 0.45%. Points on this clone: Its antigen is unknown.

The specimen was unstimulated CD8+ T cells sorted from spleen or lymph node cells, collected before intestinal transplant. The chain carries TRBV2 and TRBJ2-3; D remains ambiguous. This sequence was found in a human donor who received an intestinal transplant. CDR3 DNA: TGTGCCAGCAGTGTGGCAGGAAGCACAGATACGCAGTATTTT. Protein: CASSVAGSTDTQYF.